A selection of T cell receptor beta chains follows, all from one sample in a study of blood T cells in healthy people across ages. MiXCR, run by TCRdb on the 5' RACE reads, gives a single entry per CDR3 protein. The repertoire holds roughly 1,500,000 distinct CDR3 sequences, with roughly 40% as singletons. The sequencing sample was made of blood. The receptors stem from a woman aged 18 to 35 in good health. Both conserved end residues are part of each CDR3. Each record gives: clone size, J gene, D gene, V gene, CDR3 protein, CDR3 DNA. D genes are given only for firm matches. Only some rows state a clone size, as once, few, many or a class for expanded clones.

size: few; J: TRBJ2-5; D: TRBD1; V: TRBV4-1; CDR3: CASSQEGQALETQYF; DNA: TGCGCCAGCAGCCAAGAGGGACAGGCTTTGGAGACCCAGTACTTC
size: once; J: TRBJ2-1; D: TRBD2; V: TRBV5-1; CDR3: CASTPMTSGRTDEQFF; DNA: TGCGCCAGCACCCCGATGACTAGCGGGAGGACCGATGAGCAGTTCTTC
size: -; J: TRBJ1-3; D: TRBD1; V: TRBV10-1; CDR3: CASSYRDRGKGRKSDSGNTIYF; DNA: TGCGCCAGCAGTTATCGGGACAGGGGTAAGGGGAGAAAGTCAGACTCTGGAAACACCATATATTTT
size: many; J: TRBJ2-3; D: TRBD1; V: TRBV5-1; CDR3: CASSRQGGTDTQYF; DNA: TGTGCCAGCAGTCGACAGGGGGGGACAGATACGCAGTATTTT
size: few; J: TRBJ1-2; D: -; V: TRBV10-3; CDR3: CAIRPTDWYGYTF; DNA: TGTGCCATCAGACCGACAGATTGGTATGGCTACACCTTC
size: -; J: TRBJ2-7; D: -; V: TRBV6-1; CDR3: CASSDLTSYEQYF; DNA: TGTGCCAGCAGTGATCTGACCTCCTACGAGCAGTACTTC
size: few; J: TRBJ1-5; D: -; V: TRBV4-1; CDR3: CASSRGVGQPQHF; DNA: TGCGCCAGCAGCCGCGGTGTCGGTCAGCCCCAGCATTTT
size: few; J: TRBJ2-7; D: -; V: TRBV6-1; CDR3: CASSGRGTPREQYF; DNA: TGTGCCAGCAGTGGGAGGGGGACTCCTCGCGAGCAGTACTTC
size: -; J: TRBJ1-6; D: -; V: TRBV13; CDR3: CASSPRTASSPLHF; DNA: TGTGCCAGCAGCCCCCGGACAGCCTCCTCACCCCTCCACTTT
size: few; J: TRBJ2-3; D: -; V: TRBV7-9; CDR3: CASSNPGTDTQYF; DNA: TGTGCCAGCAGCAACCCCGGCACAGATACGCAGTATTTT
size: few; J: TRBJ1-2; D: -; V: TRBV28; CDR3: CASSLETGGHYGYTF; DNA: TGTGCCAGCAGTTTAGAAACAGGAGGGCACTATGGCTACACCTTC
size: -; J: TRBJ2-5; D: -; V: TRBV5-1; CDR3: CASSFAPSAGAPETQYF; DNA: TGCGCCAGCAGCTTTGCGCCCTCGGCGGGGGCCCCGGAGACCCAGTACTTC
size: few; J: TRBJ2-4; D: -; V: TRBV20-1; CDR3: CSASGLDREITQQYF; DNA: TGCAGTGCTAGTGGGTTGGACAGAGAAATTACGCAGCAGTACTTC
size: -; J: TRBJ1-4; D: -; V: TRBV10-3; CDR3: CATKEGDGEKLFF; DNA: TGTGCCACCAAGGAGGGGGATGGTGAAAAACTGTTTTTT
size: -; J: TRBJ2-5; D: TRBD2; V: TRBV27; CDR3: CASSLWASGRRETQYF; DNA: TGTGCCAGCAGTTTATGGGCTAGCGGGAGGCGAGAGACCCAGTACTTC
size: few; J: TRBJ1-6; D: TRBD1; V: TRBV27; CDR3: CASSLGQHNSPLHF; DNA: TGTGCCAGCAGTTTGGGACAGCATAATTCACCCCTCCACTTT
size: -; J: TRBJ1-5; D: TRBD1; V: TRBV20-1; CDR3: CSARLGTGNQPQHF; DNA: TGCAGTGCTAGACTCGGGACAGGCAATCAGCCCCAGCATTTT
size: -; J: TRBJ1-5; D: -; V: TRBV12-3/TRBV12-4; CDR3: CASSPSGRGFNQPQHF; DNA: TGTGCCAGCAGTCCCAGCGGTCGGGGATTCAATCAGCCCCAGCATTTT
size: few; J: TRBJ2-1; D: TRBD2; V: TRBV12-5; CDR3: CASGAPLSGVYNEQFF; DNA: TGTGCTAGTGGTGCCCCCCTGAGCGGGGTATACAATGAGCAGTTCTTC
size: -; J: TRBJ1-2; D: -; V: TRBV5-8; CDR3: CASSLDEGWGGYTF; DNA: TGTGCCAGCAGCTTGGATGAAGGGTGGGGCGGCTACACCTTC
size: -; J: TRBJ2-1; D: -; V: TRBV6-5; CDR3: CASRTRAAPPEQFF; DNA: TGTGCCAGCAGAACCCGGGCGGCCCCTCCCGAGCAGTTCTTC
size: -; J: TRBJ2-7; D: -; V: TRBV7-9; CDR3: CASSPRRDKSYEQYF; DNA: TGTGCCAGCAGCCCACGTCGGGACAAGTCCTACGAGCAGTACTTC
size: -; J: TRBJ2-5; D: -; V: TRBV10-3; CDR3: CAIAAGGLLQGTQYF; DNA: TGTGCCATCGCCGCCGGGGGGCTACTTCAAGGGACCCAGTACTTC
size: -; J: TRBJ2-3; D: -; V: TRBV9; CDR3: CASSDMAAASDTQYF; DNA: TGTGCCAGCAGCGATATGGCAGCGGCTTCAGATACGCAGTATTTT
size: -; J: TRBJ2-2; D: TRBD2; V: TRBV5-6; CDR3: CASSKTSGANTGELFF; DNA: TGTGCCAGCAGCAAAACTAGCGGAGCGAACACCGGGGAGCTGTTTTTT
size: few; J: TRBJ1-6; D: -; V: TRBV12-3/TRBV12-4; CDR3: CASSLERGISPLHF; DNA: TGTGCCAGCAGTTTAGAAAGAGGGATTTCACCCCTCCACTTT
size: -; J: TRBJ1-5; D: -; V: TRBV4-1; CDR3: CASSLQPGSGAGSNQPQHF; DNA: TGCGCCAGCAGCCTCCAGCCGGGATCAGGGGCGGGGAGCAATCAGCCCCAGCATTTT
size: -; J: TRBJ2-5; D: -; V: TRBV24-1; CDR3: CATMGAWDQETQYF; DNA: TGTGCCACCATGGGGGCTTGGGACCAAGAGACCCAGTACTTC
size: few; J: TRBJ1-5; D: TRBD1; V: TRBV27; CDR3: CASSPIGQGPQHF; DNA: TGTGCCAGCAGTCCCATAGGACAGGGGCCCCAGCATTTT
size: -; J: TRBJ2-7; D: -; V: TRBV7-2; CDR3: CASSTWLTYEQYF; DNA: TGTGCCAGCAGCACCTGGTTGACCTACGAGCAGTACTTC
size: few; J: TRBJ2-4; D: -; V: TRBV20-1; CDR3: CSARDPAVPKDIQYF; DNA: TGCAGTGCTAGAGATCCGGCGGTGCCCAAGGACATTCAGTACTTC
size: -; J: TRBJ1-1; D: -; V: TRBV7-9; CDR3: CASSPGTAFWTEAFF; DNA: TGTGCCAGCAGCCCCGGGACCGCCTTTTGGACTGAAGCTTTCTTT
size: -; J: TRBJ1-2; D: -; V: TRBV6-5; CDR3: CASSFRDFSRYGYTF; DNA: TGTGCCAGCAGTTTCCGGGACTTTTCTCGCTATGGCTACACCTTC
size: few; J: TRBJ1-6; D: TRBD1; V: TRBV6-5; CDR3: CASSRTGPNYNSPLHF; DNA: TGTGCCAGCAGTCGGACAGGGCCAAATTATAATTCACCCCTCCACTTT
size: -; J: TRBJ2-5; D: -; V: TRBV18; CDR3: CASSRYEETQYF; DNA: TGTGCCAGCTCACGGTATGAAGAGACCCAGTACTTC
size: -; J: TRBJ1-2; D: -; V: TRBV20-1; CDR3: CSARDLAGYTF; DNA: TGCAGTGCTAGAGATCTGGCTGGCTACACCTTC
size: -; J: TRBJ2-4; D: -; V: TRBV20-1; CDR3: CSAPSGQRNIQYF; DNA: TGCAGTGCCCCCTCGGGACAAAGGAACATTCAGTACTTC
size: -; J: TRBJ2-7; D: -; V: TRBV5-1; CDR3: CASSLVQEGDYEQYF; DNA: TGCGCCAGCAGCTTGGTTCAGGAAGGAGACTACGAGCAGTACTTC
size: -; J: TRBJ2-7; D: -; V: TRBV27; CDR3: CASSFPGLEQYF; DNA: TGTGCCAGCAGTTTCCCCGGGCTCGAGCAGTACTTC
size: few; J: TRBJ1-2; D: -; V: TRBV12-3/TRBV12-4; CDR3: CASRTRYYGYTF; DNA: TGTGCCAGCAGGACAAGATACTATGGCTACACCTTC
size: -; J: TRBJ1-2; D: -; V: TRBV27; CDR3: CASIPRLYYGYTF; DNA: TGTGCCTCTATCCCACGACTCTACTATGGCTACACCTTC
size: -; J: TRBJ2-1; D: TRBD2; V: TRBV29-1; CDR3: CSVVGETSGRYDEQFF; DNA: TGCAGCGTTGTGGGGGAGACTAGCGGGAGGTACGATGAGCAGTTCTTC
size: -; J: TRBJ2-1; D: -; V: TRBV7-2; CDR3: CASSLEVAYDNEQFF; DNA: TGTGCCAGCAGCTTAGAGGTTGCTTATGACAATGAGCAGTTCTTC
size: -; J: TRBJ2-2; D: -; V: TRBV27; CDR3: CASRPGGTGELFF; DNA: TGTGCCAGCCGACCCGGGGGCACCGGGGAGCTGTTTTTT
size: -; J: TRBJ2-7; D: TRBD1; V: TRBV10-2; CDR3: CASKYSGDSYEQYF; DNA: TGCGCCAGCAAATATTCCGGGGACAGCTACGAGCAGTACTTC
size: -; J: TRBJ1-1; D: TRBD1; V: TRBV20-1; CDR3: CSASATGPNTEAFF; DNA: TGCAGTGCTAGCGCGACAGGGCCGAACACTGAAGCTTTCTTT
size: -; J: TRBJ1-6; D: -; V: TRBV7-3; CDR3: CASSSTGSYNSPLHF; DNA: TGTGCCAGCAGCTCTACAGGCTCCTATAATTCACCCCTCCACTTT
size: -; J: TRBJ1-1; D: -; V: TRBV11-2; CDR3: CASSLDLRATEAFF; DNA: TGTGCCAGCAGCTTAGATTTAAGGGCCACTGAAGCTTTCTTT
size: few; J: TRBJ2-1; D: TRBD2; V: TRBV13; CDR3: CASSLYASGAYNEQFF; DNA: TGTGCCAGCAGCTTATACGCTAGCGGGGCCTACAATGAGCAGTTCTTC
size: -; J: TRBJ2-2; D: TRBD2; V: TRBV6-1; CDR3: CAMARVTSGVPGELFF; DNA: TGTGCCATGGCGAGAGTGACTAGCGGGGTCCCCGGGGAGCTGTTTTTT
size: few; J: TRBJ2-1; D: TRBD2; V: TRBV6-1; CDR3: CASSDLGLAGFNEQFF; DNA: TGTGCCAGCAGTGACCTCGGGCTAGCGGGGTTCAATGAGCAGTTCTTC
size: -; J: TRBJ2-5; D: -; V: TRBV7-9; CDR3: CASSGIRMETQYF; DNA: TGTGCCAGCAGCGGGATTAGGATGGAGACCCAGTACTTC
size: -; J: TRBJ1-2; D: TRBD1; V: TRBV2; CDR3: CASSEAQQGYGYTF; DNA: TGTGCCAGCAGTGAAGCGCAACAGGGGTATGGCTACACCTTC
size: -; J: TRBJ2-7; D: -; V: TRBV12-3/TRBV12-4; CDR3: CASSLPGTQKQYF; DNA: TGTGCCAGCAGTTTACCAGGGACCCAGAAGCAGTACTTC
size: -; J: TRBJ1-1; D: TRBD1; V: TRBV27; CDR3: CASSLEGQGILNTEAFF; DNA: TGTGCCAGCAGTTTGGAGGGACAGGGGATTCTGAACACTGAAGCTTTCTTT
size: -; J: TRBJ1-2; D: -; V: TRBV5-4; CDR3: CASSGDGSNGYTF; DNA: TGTGCCAGCAGCGGGGACGGATCCAATGGCTACACCTTC
size: -; J: TRBJ1-4; D: -; V: TRBV21-1; CDR3: CAAASTNEKLFF; DNA: TGTGCCGCAGCGTCAACTAATGAAAAACTGTTTTTT
size: few; J: TRBJ2-3; D: -; V: TRBV4-2; CDR3: CASSQEIGSLGATQYF; DNA: TGTGCCAGCAGCCAAGAGATAGGGTCACTAGGTGCTACGCAGTATTTT